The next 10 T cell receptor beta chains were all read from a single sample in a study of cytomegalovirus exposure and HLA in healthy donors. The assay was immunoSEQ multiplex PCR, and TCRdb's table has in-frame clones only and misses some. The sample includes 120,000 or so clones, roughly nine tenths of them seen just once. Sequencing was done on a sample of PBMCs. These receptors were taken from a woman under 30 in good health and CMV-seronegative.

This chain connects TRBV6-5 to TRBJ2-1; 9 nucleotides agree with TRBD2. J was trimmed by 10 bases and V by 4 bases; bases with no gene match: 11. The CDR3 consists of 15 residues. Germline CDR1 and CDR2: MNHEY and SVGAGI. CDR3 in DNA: TGTGCCAGCAGTTCTCTTGGCGGGGGGGCTGGGGAGCAGTTCTTC. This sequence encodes CASSSLGGGAGEQFF.

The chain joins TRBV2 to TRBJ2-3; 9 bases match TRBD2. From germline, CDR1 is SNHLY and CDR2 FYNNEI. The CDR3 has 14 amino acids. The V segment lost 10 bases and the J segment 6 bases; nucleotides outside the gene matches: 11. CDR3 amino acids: CATGGLAGPDTQYF. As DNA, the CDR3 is TGTGCCACAGGGGGGCTAGCGGGGCCTGATACGCAGTATTTT.

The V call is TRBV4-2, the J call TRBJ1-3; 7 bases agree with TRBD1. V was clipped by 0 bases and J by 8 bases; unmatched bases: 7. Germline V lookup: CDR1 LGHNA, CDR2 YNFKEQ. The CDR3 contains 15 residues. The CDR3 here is CASSQDGQAGDTIYF. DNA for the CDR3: TGTGCCAGCAGCCAAGATGGACAGGCGGGCGACACCATATATTTT.

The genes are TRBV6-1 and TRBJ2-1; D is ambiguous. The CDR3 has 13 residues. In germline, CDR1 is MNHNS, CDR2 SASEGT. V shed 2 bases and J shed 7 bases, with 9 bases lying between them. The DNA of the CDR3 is TGTGCCAGCAGTGAATTCGGTAGAAATGAGCAGTTCTTC. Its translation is CASSEFGRNEQFF.

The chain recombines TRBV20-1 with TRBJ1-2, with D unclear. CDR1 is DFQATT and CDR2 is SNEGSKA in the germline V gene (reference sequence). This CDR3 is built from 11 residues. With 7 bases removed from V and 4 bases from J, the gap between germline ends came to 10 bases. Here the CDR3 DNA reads TGCAGTGGGGAGGAGTTCTATGGCTACACCTTC. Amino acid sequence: CSGEEFYGYTF.

CDR3 amino acids: CASSYGVDTEAFF. DNA for the CDR3: TGTGCCAGCAGCTACGGGGTTGACACTGAAGCTTTCTTT. J is TRBJ1-1 and V is TRBV14; D gene uncertain. This CDR3 spans 13 amino acids. Germline V gives CDR1 SGHDN, CDR2 FVKESK. The V end was cut by 5 bases, the J end by 3 bases, with 10 bases between.

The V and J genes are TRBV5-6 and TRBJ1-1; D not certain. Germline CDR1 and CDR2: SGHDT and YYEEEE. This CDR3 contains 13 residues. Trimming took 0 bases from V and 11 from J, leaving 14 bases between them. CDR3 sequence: CASSLDITPMAFF. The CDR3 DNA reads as TGTGCCAGCAGCTTGGATATCACTCCGATGGCTTTCTTT.

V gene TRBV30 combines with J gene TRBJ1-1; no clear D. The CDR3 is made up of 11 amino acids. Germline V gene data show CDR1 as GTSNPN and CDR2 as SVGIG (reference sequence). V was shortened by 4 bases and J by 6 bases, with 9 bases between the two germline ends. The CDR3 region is CAWNLAAEAFF. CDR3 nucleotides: TGTGCCTGGAATTTGGCAGCTGAAGCTTTCTTT. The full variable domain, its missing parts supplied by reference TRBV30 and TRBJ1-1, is SQTIHQWPATLVQPVGSPLSLECTVEGTSNPNLYWYRQAAGRGLQLLFYSVGIGQISSEVPQNLSASRPQDRQFILSSKKLLLSDSGFYLCAWNLAAEAFFGQGTRLTVV.

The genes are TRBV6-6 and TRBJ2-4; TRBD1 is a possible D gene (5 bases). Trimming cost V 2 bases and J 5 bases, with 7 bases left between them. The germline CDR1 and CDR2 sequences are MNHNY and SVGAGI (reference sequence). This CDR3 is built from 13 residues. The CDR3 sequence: CASSYRGENIQYF. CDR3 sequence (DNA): TGTGCCAGCAGTTACAGGGGTGAAAACATTCAGTACTTC.

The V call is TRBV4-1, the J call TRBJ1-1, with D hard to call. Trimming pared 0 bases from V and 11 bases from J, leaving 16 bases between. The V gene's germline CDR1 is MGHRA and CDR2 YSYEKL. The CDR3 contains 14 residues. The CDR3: CASSQDRGVPGAFF. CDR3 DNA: TGCGCCAGCAGCCAAGATCGAGGAGTCCCTGGGGCTTTCTTT.